Presented here are 11 T cell receptor beta chains from one specimen sequenced in a study of T-cell reconstitution after alpha-beta-depleted transplantation in children. As it was prepared, the TCRbeta library received unique molecular identifiers. MiXCR, run by TCRdb on the PCR reads, gives a single entry per CDR3 protein. Among roughly 340,000 distinct CDR3 sequences, around 15% were seen once, and the ten largest hold approximately 44%. The starting material was PBMCs, mostly from graft donor cells, obtained 360 days after TCRalphabeta/CD19-depleted stem cell transplant. The receptors shown here come from a male patient between 2 and 15 years old who had a stem cell transplant for acute lymphoblastic leukemia, so the T cells may come from the graft donor.

The chain employs TRBV10-3 and TRBJ2-5; D ambiguous. Between the trimmed V and J ends, which lost 8 bases and 3 bases, there was a span of 4 bases. The length of the CDR3 is 10 residues. Germline V gene lookup returns CDR1 ENHRY and CDR2 SYGVKD. Here the CDR3 reads CAIGEETQYF. The CDR3 nucleotides are TGTGCCATCGGGGAAGAGACCCAGTACTTC.

This clonotype was counted a few times. The V gene is TRBV5-6, the J gene TRBJ1-6; D gene unclear. CDR3 length: 12 amino acids. Trimming left V 0 bases short and J 9 bases short, with 4 bases between. Germline V gene lookup returns CDR1 SGHDT and CDR2 YYEEEE. CDR3 DNA sequence: TGTGCCAGCAGCTTGGTGGGTTCACCCCTCCACTTT. It is translated as CASSLVGSPLHF.

In this sample, this clonotype turned up a few times. The chain couples TRBV18 to TRBJ2-1, with D tentatively TRBD1 or TRBD2 (6 bases each). Trimming removed 1 base at V and 3 bases at J, with 13 bases between. CDR1 and CDR2 (germline): KGHSH, LQKENI. CDR3 length: 16 amino acids. The CDR3 loop is CASSPQLAGHYNEQFF. In DNA, the CDR3 is TGTGCCAGCTCACCACAACTGGCGGGACACTACAATGAGCAGTTCTTC.

This clonotype appeared many times. J is TRBJ2-5 and V is TRBV10-3; a possible D gene is TRBD1 (5 bases). Looked up from germline, CDR1 is ENHRY and CDR2 is SYGVKD. V lost 6 bases and J 5 bases, leaving 22 bases between the germline ends. The CDR3 loop spans 16 amino acids. The CDR3 here is CAISVGQGPSAETQYF. CDR3 sequence (DNA): TGTGCCATCAGCGTCGGACAAGGCCCAAGTGCGGAGACCCAGTACTTC.

The rearrangement uses TRBV12-3 or TRBV12-4 and TRBJ2-1; 12 positions match TRBD2. After removal of 2 bases from V and 4 bases from J, the junction contained 3 bases not matched to a gene. The length of the CDR3 is 16 residues. The CDR3 loop reads CASSLTSGRLYNEQFF. The CDR3 nucleotides read TGTGCCAGCAGTTTAACTAGCGGGAGGCTATACAATGAGCAGTTCTTC.

This clonotype was detected only a few times. V and J are TRBV4-3 and TRBJ2-7, with a tentative D call TRBD2 (5 bases). In germline, CDR1 is LGHNA, CDR2 YSLEER. This CDR3 comprises 14 residues. Between the trimmed V and J ends, which lost 3 bases and 5 bases, there was a span of 14 bases. The CDR3 protein is CASSHSSPADEQYF. The CDR3 DNA follows: TGCGCCAGCAGCCACTCCAGCCCAGCGGACGAGCAGTACTTC.

The chain recombines TRBV25-1 with TRBJ1-2, with D maybe TRBD1 (6 bases). V lost 2 bases, J lost 14 bases, and 15 bases lay in between. The V gene's germline CDR1 is MGHDK and CDR2 SYGVNS. The CDR3 spans 12 residues. The CDR3 here is CASSEVGGRATF. CDR3 nucleotides: TGTGCCAGCAGTGAAGTAGGGGGTCGGGCAACCTTC.

The V gene is TRBV7-6, the J gene TRBJ2-7; unclear D gene. CDR1 is SGHVS, CDR2 FNYEAQ, per germline. V was clipped by 6 bases and J by 0 bases, with 15 bases between them. The length of the CDR3 is 15 residues. CDR3 DNA: TGTGCCAGCAGTCCTCGAGATCGGGCCTCCTACGAGCAGTACTTC. Its translation is CASSPRDRASYEQYF.

V and J are TRBV6-5 and TRBJ2-3; TRBD2 matches at 11 bases. The CDR3 runs 19 residues. Germline trimming cut 0 bases from V and 1 base from J; bases unmatched to any gene: 9. Germline CDR1 MNHEY, CDR2 SVGAGI. CDR3 protein: CASSYSLQSLAGGTDTQYF. CDR3 nucleotide sequence: TGTGCCAGCAGTTACTCACTTCAGTCACTAGCGGGAGGCACAGATACGCAGTATTTT.

V and J are TRBV7-6 and TRBJ2-3, with 7 bases matching TRBD2. The germline CDR1 and CDR2 sequences are SGHVS and FNYEAQ. J gave up 0 bases and V 11 bases, and 17 bases lay outside the gene matches. The CDR3 has 17 residues. The CDR3 protein is CAAARRDPSGSTDTQYF. CDR3 nucleotide sequence: TGTGCCGCCGCCCGGCGGGACCCTAGCGGTAGCACAGATACGCAGTATTTT.

This clonotype has just a few counts. This sequence joins TRBV6-5 and TRBJ1-1, with 7 bases lining up with TRBD1. The CDR3 has 14 amino acids. V lost 2 bases to trimming and J lost 8 bases; unmatched junction nucleotides: 8. Germline-derived CDR1 and CDR2 are MNHEY and SVGAGI. The CDR3 DNA sequence: TGTGCCAGCAGTTACAGCGACAGGGCATTCGAAGCTTTCTTT. This encodes CASSYSDRAFEAFF.